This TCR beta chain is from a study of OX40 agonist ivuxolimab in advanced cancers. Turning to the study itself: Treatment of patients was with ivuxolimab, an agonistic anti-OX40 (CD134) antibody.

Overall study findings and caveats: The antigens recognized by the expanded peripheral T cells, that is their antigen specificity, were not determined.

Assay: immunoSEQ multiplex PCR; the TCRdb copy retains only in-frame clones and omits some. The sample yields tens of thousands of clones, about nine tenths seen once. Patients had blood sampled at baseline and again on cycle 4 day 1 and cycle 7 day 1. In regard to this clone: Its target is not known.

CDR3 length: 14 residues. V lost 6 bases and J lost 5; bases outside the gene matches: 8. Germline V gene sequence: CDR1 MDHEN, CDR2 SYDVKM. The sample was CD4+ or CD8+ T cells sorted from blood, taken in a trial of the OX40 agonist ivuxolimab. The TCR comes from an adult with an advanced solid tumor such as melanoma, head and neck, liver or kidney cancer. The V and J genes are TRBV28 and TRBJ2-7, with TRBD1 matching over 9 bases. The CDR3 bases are TGTGCCAGCAGAGAACAGGGGGCTGTCAACGAGCAGTACTTC. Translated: CASREQGAVNEQYF.